These 9 T cell receptor beta chains came from one sample sequenced in a study of T cell changes during pregnancy in multiple sclerosis. Measured with immunoSEQ multiplex PCR; TCRdb has only the in-frame clones, and not every one. The sample includes about 59,000 clones, 90% seen only once; the top ten take roughly 0.9%. The source material was peripheral blood, sampled in the first trimester of pregnancy. Receptors originate from a female donor in good health, enrolled as a control in a pregnancy study.

This clone was seen once. The V gene is TRBV6-5, the J gene TRBJ1-3, with TRBD1 as a possible D gene (5 bases). The germline V gene has CDR1 MNHEY and CDR2 SVGAGI. V dropped 0 bases and J dropped 2 bases, with 11 bases sitting between them. There are 16 residues in the CDR3. The CDR3 reads CASSYSPGLAGNTIYF. The CDR3 DNA is TGTGCCAGCAGTTACTCTCCGGGACTTGCTGGAAACACCATATATTTT.

CDR3 bases: TGTGCCAGCAGCTTAGCTCGGTGGCAGGGGGCCACCTTTCATGAAAAACTGTTTTTT. Protein product: CASSLARWQGATFHEKLFF. The rearrangement joins TRBV7-9 to TRBJ1-4; 8 nucleotides line up with TRBD1. J gave up 6 bases and V 0 bases, and 15 bases lay outside the gene matches. The CDR3 runs to 19 residues. The germline gives CDR1 SEHNR, CDR2 FQNEAQ (reference sequence).

The chain employs TRBV9 and TRBJ2-5, with TRBD2 identical over 7 bases. This CDR3 has 14 amino acids. Trimming took 4 bases from V and 4 from J; bases not matched to a gene: 7. Germline V CDR1 and CDR2: SGDLS, YYNGEE. In DNA, the CDR3 is TGTGCCAGCAGCCCCAGCGGGGCGAGAGAGACCCAGTACTTC. Translating it yields CASSPSGARETQYF.

The gene calls are TRBV30 and TRBJ2-7; D unresolved. V gave up 0 bases and J gave up 6 bases, with 15 bases separating them. The CDR3 length is 14 residues. In germline, CDR1 is GTSNPN, CDR2 SVGIG (reference sequence). The CDR3, as DNA: TGTGCCTGGAGTGTAGAAAATCAGAGCGTCGAGCAGTACTTC. Translating it yields CAWSVENQSVEQYF.

The V and J genes are TRBV25-1 and TRBJ1-2; TRBD1 matches 10 bases. Trimming took 2 bases from V and 2 from J; bases not matched to a gene: 2. Germline loops: CDR1 MGHDK, CDR2 SYGVNS. CDR3 length equals 15 residues. CDR3 sequence reads: CASSEPGQGNYGYTF. The CDR3 bases are TGTGCCAGCAGTGAACCGGGACAGGGGAACTATGGCTACACCTTC.

This clone was counted only a few times. The chain combines TRBV10-3 with TRBJ1-1, with TRBD1 matching over 10 bases. J lost 3 bases, V lost 6 bases, and 1 base had no gene match. This CDR3 region has 13 residues. Germline CDR1 and CDR2: ENHRY and SYGVKD. The DNA of the CDR3 is TGTGCCATCAGAGGGACAGGGGACACTGAAGCTTTCTTT. Its protein is CAIRGTGDTEAFF.

The V gene is TRBV4-2, the J gene TRBJ1-2, with TRBD1 identical over 7 bases. The CDR3 length is 14 residues. Losses at the gene ends were 0 bases for V and 8 bases for J; bases not matched to a gene: 6. CDR1 is LGHNA and CDR2 is YNFKEQ in the germline V gene. The CDR3 DNA sequence: TGTGCCAGCAGCCAAGAACAGGGGCAGAGGGGCTACACCTTC. It yields the protein CASSQEQGQRGYTF.

The chain recombines TRBV4-1 with TRBJ1-4; 8 bases are shared with TRBD1. Trimming cost V 2 bases and J 7 bases; bases outside gene matches: 9. Germline lookup yields CDR1 MGHRA and CDR2 YSYEKL. This CDR3 is 16 amino acids long. Written as DNA, the CDR3 is TGCGCCAGCAGCCAACCTCCAGGGGGCAGGGGTGAAAAACTGTTTTTT. Its translation: CASSQPPGGRGEKLFF.

The chain combines TRBV5-3 with TRBJ2-3, with TRBD2 matching over 9 bases. TRBV5-3 is treated as an ORF (open reading frame) with a function not yet certain. The CDR3 runs to 12 residues. The trim removed 10 bases at V and 3 bases at J, leaving 3 bases unmatched. CDR3: CAGSGGTDTQYF. DNA for the CDR3: TGTGCCGGGAGCGGGGGGACAGATACGCAGTATTTT.